This TCR beta chain was sequenced during a study of CD8 T cells in ankylosing spondylitis. Study results and caveats: A TCR beta motif of about 8 highly homologous variants appeared characteristic of ankylosing spondylitis blood.

Of note for this clonotype: The antigen is unknown.

TCRdb itself ran the 5' RACE reads through MiXCR, one entry per CDR3 protein. The sample shows 250,000 to 350,000 distinct CDR3 sequences, approximately 8% of them seen only once. The junction had 3 bases not matched to a gene; V was cut back by 1 base and J by 4 bases. The germline gives CDR1 SGHRS, CDR2 YFSETQ. This CDR3 comprises 15 residues. The genes are TRBV5-1 and TRBJ2-2, with 8 positions matching TRBD1. The TCR sequence derives from a male donor with ankylosing spondylitis. The specimen sequenced was blood, either unsorted or a sorted T cell fraction (not recorded which). The CDR3 loop is CASSLTGGSTGELFF. The CDR3 bases are TGCGCCAGCAGCTTGACAGGGGGGTCCACCGGGGAGCTGTTTTTT.